What follows are 30 T cell receptor beta chains derived from one specimen sequenced in a study of a mutant IDH1 vaccine in newly diagnosed glioma. Which antigens these TCRs recognize remains unknown. TCRdb keeps only in-frame clones here, not all; method: immunoSEQ multiplex PCR. The profile covers around 41,000 clones, with 80% to 90% appearing a single time and about 1.5% taken by the ten largest. The sample's time point: week 35, safety follow-up. A single vaccine dose contained 300 ug of mutant IDH1 20-mer peptide, and topical imiquimod was used with it. Sequenced here: PBMCs, sampled from a glioma patient whose treatment included an IDH1 peptide vaccine. The receptor set was obtained from a man aged 35 to 55 with glioma.

V and J are TRBV18 and TRBJ1-1; D gene uncertain. Trimming removed 3 bases from V and 3 bases from J, with 14 bases in between. The CDR3 sequence is 15 residues long. Germline CDR1 KGHSH, CDR2 LQKENI. The CDR3 loop is CASSPSPDLYTEAFF. For the CDR3, the DNA is TGTGCCAGCTCACCCTCTCCGGACCTATACACTGAAGCTTTCTTT.

The genes are TRBV9 and TRBJ2-3; D perhaps matches TRBD2 (6 bases). Trimming cost V 0 bases and J 0 bases, with 11 bases left between them. Germline V lookup: CDR1 SGDLS, CDR2 YYNGEE. The CDR3 runs 16 residues. As DNA, the CDR3 is TGTGCCAGCAGCGTAGCCGGCGGGGATAGCACAGATACGCAGTATTTT. Encoded protein: CASSVAGGDSTDTQYF.

The rearrangement uses TRBV6-5 and TRBJ2-7; perhaps TRBD2 as D (6 bases). The CDR3 is 15 residues long. Trimming removed 4 bases at V and 2 bases at J, with 15 bases between. The germline CDR1 and CDR2 sequences are MNHEY and SVGAGI. In nucleotides, the CDR3 is TGTGCCAGCAGTTCTCAACCGGGACTTCCCTACGAGCAGTACGTC. Translated: CASSSQPGLPYEQYV.

This clone is a singleton in its sample. This chain joins TRBV18 and TRBJ2-3; tentative D call: TRBD1 (5 bases). The ends were cut back, 3 bases at V and 4 bases at J, with 8 bases in the middle. Germline CDR1 reads KGHSH; CDR2 reads LQKENI. This CDR3 contains 13 residues. In DNA form, the CDR3 reads TGTGCCAGCTCACCCGACAGAGCAGATACGCAGTATTTT. This translates into CASSPDRADTQYF.

The chain recombines TRBV5-1 with TRBJ2-1; D is perhaps TRBD1 (5 bases). The CDR3 extends over 15 amino acids. Germline values: CDR1 SGHRS, CDR2 YFSETQ. Trimming removed 1 base at V and 6 bases at J, with 14 bases between. In nucleotides, the CDR3 is TGCGCCAGCAGCTTGTCAGGGCTTGGGGTCAATGAGCAGTTCTTC. The encoded protein is CASSLSGLGVNEQFF.

This rearrangement joins TRBV21-1 to TRBJ1-1. TRBV21-1 is a recognized pseudogene. The length of the CDR3 is 14 residues. This chain's CDR3 is CASSDFKQHTEAFF. The DNA for the CDR3 is TGTGCCAGCAGCGACTTTAAACAGCACACTGAAGCTTTCTTT.

The sample holds one count of this clone. The chain recombines TRBV28 with TRBJ1-2, with unresolved D. CDR3 length: 16 amino acids. The germline V gene has CDR1 MDHEN and CDR2 SYDVKM. The V end lost 5 bases, the J end lost 0 bases, and 16 bases lay between the germline ends. The CDR3 here is CASSKTNRGTNYGYTF. The CDR3 DNA sequence: TGTGCCAGCAGTAAAACAAACAGAGGGACTAACTATGGCTACACCTTC.

The chain has TRBV28 and TRBJ2-1; 8 positions agree with TRBD2. V shed 5 bases, J shed 4 bases, and the junction held 10 bases outside the gene matches. This CDR3 is 16 amino acids long. Germline CDR1 MDHEN, CDR2 SYDVKM. The CDR3 spells CASSPYGPGGYNEQFF. The CDR3 DNA reads as TGTGCCAGCAGTCCATATGGGCCGGGGGGGTACAATGAGCAGTTCTTC. The entire variable domain, with the rest obtained from reference TRBV28 and TRBJ2-1, is as follows: DVKVTQSSRYLVKRTGEKVFLECVQDMDHENMFWYRQDPGLGLRLIYFSYDVKMKEKGDIPEGYSVSREKKERFSLILESASTNQTSMYLCASSPYGPGGYNEQFFGPGTRLTVL.

This chain joins TRBV7-2 and TRBJ2-5; D remains unclear. The V end lost 6 bases, the J end lost 4 bases, and 15 bases lay between the germline ends. Germline V gene data show CDR1 as SGHTA and CDR2 as FQGNSA. The CDR3 sequence is 14 residues long. CDR3 DNA: TGTGCCAGCAGTACGACCGGCCCCCGAGAGACCCAGTACTTC. Its protein product is CASSTTGPRETQYF.

Comment on this clone: Mismatch with germline at one junction end may stem from a read error. V and J are TRBV5-1 and TRBJ1-3; the D is unclear. Germline V lookup: CDR1 SGHRS, CDR2 YFSETQ. The CDR3 spans 18 residues. The CDR3 coding sequence is TGCGCCAGCAGTTTGGCCGCTGTCCCCCCCGGCCCTGGAAACACCATATATTTT. Translation: CASSLAAVPPGPGNTIYF. The variable domain in full, completed from reference TRBV5-1 and TRBJ1-3, reads KAGVTQTPRYLIKTRGQQVTLSCSPISGHRSVSWYQQTPGQGLQFLFEYFSETQRNKGNFPGRFSGRQFSNSRSEMNVSTLELGDSALYLCASSLAAVPPGPGNTIYFGEGSWLTVV.

The J gene is TRBJ1-3, the V gene TRBV6-1; D is unresolved. Trimming cost V 10 bases and J 1 base, with 14 bases left between them. The CDR3 covers 14 residues. CDR1 is MNHNS, CDR2 SASEGT, per germline. As DNA, the CDR3 is TGTGCCACCGGTCTGACCCCTTCTGGAAACACCATATATTTT. The encoded protein is CATGLTPSGNTIYF.

V usage is TRBV29-1 and J usage is TRBJ2-3, with D perhaps matching TRBD2 (5 bases). The length of the CDR3 is 12 residues. CDR1 SQVTM and CDR2 ANQGSEA come from the germline V gene. The V end was cut by 4 bases, the J end by 1 base, with 6 bases between. The CDR3 here is CSVAGGTDTQYF. The CDR3 DNA is TGCAGCGTTGCCGGGGGCACAGATACGCAGTATTTT.

This sequence joins TRBV4-1 and TRBJ2-2, with a weak D call TRBD1 (7 bases). CDR3 size: 17 residues. Between the trimmed V and J ends, which lost 2 bases and 3 bases, there was a span of 16 bases. Germline CDR1 is MGHRA and CDR2 is YSYEKL. Written as DNA, the CDR3 is TGCGCCAGCAGCCAAACTATAGACAGGGAGGACACCGGGGAGCTGTTTTTT. It is translated as CASSQTIDREDTGELFF.

In DNA, the CDR3 is TGTGCCAGCACCTCGACAGGGCCTGAAGCTTTCTTT. As protein: CASTSTGPEAFF. This chain links TRBV6-1 with TRBJ1-1; 7 bases align to TRBD1. With 7 bases clipped from V and 6 bases from J, the junction kept 5 bases outside the gene matches. Per germline, CDR1 MNHNS and CDR2 SASEGT. The CDR3 consists of 12 residues.

The chain recombines TRBV6-5 with TRBJ2-7; D is perhaps TRBD1 (7 bases). Trimming took 6 bases from V and 7 from J, leaving 19 bases between them. The length of the CDR3 is 14 residues. CDR1 is MNHEY and CDR2 is SVGAGI in the germline V gene. CDR3 coding DNA: TGTGCCAGCAGACGACAGGGATCCGGGGGAGAGCAGTACGTC. This translates into CASRRQGSGGEQYV.

The chain carries TRBV28 and TRBJ2-1, with D hard to call. Germline CDR1 is MDHEN and CDR2 is SYDVKM. Trimming removed 4 bases from V and 6 bases from J, with 7 bases in between. The CDR3 runs 12 residues. The CDR3 spells CASSSGFNEQFF. Here the CDR3 DNA reads TGTGCCAGCAGTTCAGGTTTCAATGAGCAGTTCTTC.

This chain joins TRBV6-5 and TRBJ2-3; 7 bases match TRBD2. The V segment lost 2 bases and the J segment 4 bases; nucleotides outside the gene matches: 3. The V gene's germline CDR1 is MNHEY and CDR2 SVGAGI. The CDR3 has 14 amino acids. The CDR3 DNA is TGTGCCAGCAGTTACCAGCTAGCGGCAGATACGCAGTATTTT. As protein: CASSYQLAADTQYF.

The chain is built from TRBV5-1 and TRBJ1-6, with 9 bases fitting TRBD1. After removal of 5 bases from V and 6 bases from J, the junction contained 6 bases not matched to a gene. Germline V gene sequence: CDR1 SGHRS, CDR2 YFSETQ. This CDR3 region has 15 residues. CDR3 region: CASRSGQGFNSPLHF. The CDR3 nucleotides read TGCGCCAGCAGATCGGGACAGGGATTTAATTCACCCCTCCACTTT.

The chain links TRBV2 to TRBJ1-2, with a weak D call TRBD1 (5 bases). The CDR3 sequence is 11 residues long. Germline V lookup: CDR1 SNHLY, CDR2 FYNNEI. Trimming stripped 1 base from V and 14 bases from J, with 11 bases between. The CDR3 protein is CASSEGGRKTF. The CDR3, as DNA: TGTGCCAGCAGTGAAGGGGGGAGGAAAACCTTC.

This clone is a singleton in its sample. The chain employs TRBV7-9 and TRBJ2-1, with D tentatively TRBD1 (5 bases). CDR1 is SEHNR and CDR2 is FQNEAQ in the germline V gene (reference sequence). The CDR3 covers 14 residues. V was shortened by 4 bases and J by 9 bases, with 16 bases between the two germline ends. DNA for the CDR3: TGTGCCAGCAGCTGGGCTCAGGGTAGGGGTGAGCAGTTCTTC. This codes for CASSWAQGRGEQFF.

This chain links TRBV7-9 with TRBJ1-1; the match to TRBD1 covers 10 bases. CDR3 length: 14 residues. The V gene end was trimmed by 5 bases and the J gene end by 5 bases; junction bases not matched to a gene: 5. CDR1 is SEHNR and CDR2 is FQNEAQ in the germline V gene (reference sequence). DNA of the CDR3: TGTGCCAGCAGCCCCGTGGGACAGGGGACTGAAGCTTTCTTT. As protein: CASSPVGQGTEAFF.

The CDR3 DNA reads TGTGCCAGCAGTTACTTTGATACGCAGTATTTT. It translates to CASSYFDTQYF. The chain joins TRBV6-5 to TRBJ2-3; D gene ambiguous. Germline loops: CDR1 MNHEY, CDR2 SVGAGI. The germline V and J ends were trimmed by 1 base and 6 bases, with 2 bases remaining between them. The CDR3 contains 11 residues.

The chain couples TRBV4-1 to TRBJ2-1; the match to TRBD2 covers 7 bases. CDR1 MGHRA and CDR2 YSYEKL come from the germline V gene. V was pared by 4 bases and J by 2 bases, with 11 bases of the junction left unmatched. The CDR3 totals 17 residues. The CDR3 DNA follows: TGCGCCAGCAGCCCGCGTTCTCTAGCGGAAACCTACAATGAGCAGTTCTTC. Its protein product is CASSPRSLAETYNEQFF.

The rearrangement joins TRBV7-9 to TRBJ2-1; 9 bases are shared with TRBD1. The CDR3 has 14 residues. V was clipped by 4 bases and J by 8 bases; unmatched bases: 6. Germline V gives CDR1 SEHNR, CDR2 FQNEAQ (reference sequence). CDR3 protein: CASSSGQGIDEQFF. The CDR3 DNA sequence: TGTGCCAGCAGCTCCGGACAGGGGATCGATGAGCAGTTCTTC.

This chain links TRBV30 with TRBJ1-6; TRBD1 matches at 7 bases. Trimming removed 2 bases from V and 5 bases from J; junction bases left unmatched: 9. The CDR3 runs to 16 residues. Per the germline V gene, CDR1 is GTSNPN and CDR2 is SVGIG (reference sequence). The CDR3 here is CAWSTKGGANNSPLHF. In nucleotides, the CDR3 is TGTGCCTGGAGTACCAAAGGGGGCGCAAATAATTCACCCCTCCACTTT.

The chain joins TRBV5-6 to TRBJ1-1; TRBD1 might be the D (5 bases). The length of the CDR3 is 16 residues. Germline V gene lookup returns CDR1 SGHDT and CDR2 YYEEEE. V gave up 4 bases and J gave up 0 bases, with 16 bases separating them. CDR3 coding DNA: TGTGCCAGCAGCCGCTTGGGAGACAGCTTGAACACTGAAGCTTTCTTT. As protein: CASSRLGDSLNTEAFF.

The rearrangement joins TRBV6-4 to TRBJ1-2, with 8 bases identical to TRBD1. CDR3 length equals 16 residues. CDR1 and CDR2 (germline): MRHNA, SNTAGT. The V segment lost 8 bases and the J segment 3 bases; nucleotides outside the gene matches: 14. This CDR3 is CASRRFSGQGYYGYTF. The CDR3 DNA is TGTGCCAGCCGCCGCTTCTCCGGACAGGGCTACTATGGCTACACCTTC.

V and J are TRBV19 and TRBJ2-7; D is possibly TRBD1 (6 bases). With 11 bases removed from V and 2 bases from J, the gap between germline ends came to 13 bases. Germline V CDR1 and CDR2: LNHDA, SQIVND (reference sequence). This CDR3 spans 12 amino acids. The CDR3 nucleotides read TGTGCCGGTTCACAGGGCCCCTACGAGCAGTACTTC. Encoded protein: CAGSQGPYEQYF.

This rearrangement joins TRBV6-5 to TRBJ2-6; D not resolved. This CDR3 comprises 14 residues. Germline loops: CDR1 MNHEY, CDR2 SVGAGI. The V end was cut by 5 bases, the J end by 1 base, with 6 bases between. The CDR3, as DNA: TGTGCCAGCAGTGACCTTTCTGGGGCCAACGTCCTGACTTTC. Translated: CASSDLSGANVLTF.

The chain joins TRBV11-2 to TRBJ1-2, with a tentative D call TRBD1 (6 bases). The CDR3 loop spans 19 amino acids. Germline CDR1 is SGHAT and CDR2 is FQNNGV. Trimming pared 0 bases from V and 0 bases from J, leaving 20 bases between. The CDR3 DNA sequence: TGTGCCAGCAGCTTAGACCTAGGACAGAGATTCCTAGCTAACTATGGCTACACCTTC. It codes for CASSLDLGQRFLANYGYTF. Supplemented by reference TRBV11-2 and TRBJ1-2, the full variable domain reads EAGVAQSPRYKIIEKRQSVAFWCNPISGHATLYWYQQILGQGPKLLIQFQNNGVVDDSQLPKDRFSAERLKGVDSTLKIQPAKLEDSAVYLCASSLDLGQRFLANYGYTFGSGTRLTVV.